The rows below give T cell receptor beta chains drawn from one sample of a study of blood T cells in healthy people across ages. Each CDR3 protein gets one entry after TCRdb re-called the 5' RACE reads with MiXCR. The top ten clones hold more than 3% of a sample with 600,000 to 1,000,000 distinct CDR3 sequences, roughly 25% of them seen once. These data were also filed under a second study, of T cells of mothers and their children.

The sample was blood. The origin of the receptors is a boy aged 5-17 years in good health. The CDR3 runs from the conserved cysteine through the conserved F or W. Each record gives: V gene, J gene, D gene, clone size, CDR3 DNA, CDR3 protein. A D gene is named only where the DNA matches it firmly. The size entry is marked missing in some rows and otherwise reads once, few, many or a size class.

V: TRBV28; J: TRBJ1-5; D: -; size: -; DNA: TGTGCCAGCACCCTACTGAATCAGCCCCAGCATTTT; CDR3: CASTLLNQPQHF
V: TRBV7-2; J: TRBJ2-3; D: -; size: few; DNA: TGTGCCAGCAGCTTATATTCGGATACGCAGTATTTT; CDR3: CASSLYSDTQYF
V: TRBV18; J: TRBJ2-5; D: -; size: -; DNA: TGTGCCAGCTCACTGAACAGGAACCAAGGGGAGACCCAGTACTTC; CDR3: CASSLNRNQGETQYF
V: TRBV6-2/TRBV6-3; J: TRBJ2-7; D: TRBD1; size: -; DNA: TGTGCCAGCAGCGCACTTGGGGACAGGGAGTACGAGCAGTACTTC; CDR3: CASSALGDREYEQYF
V: TRBV4-1; J: TRBJ2-5; D: -; size: few; DNA: TGCGCCAGCAGCCAAGTTGTGGGTGGGGAGACCCAGTACTTC; CDR3: CASSQVVGGETQYF
V: TRBV6-2/TRBV6-3; J: TRBJ2-7; D: -; size: few; DNA: TGTGCCAGCAGTTACGACCGAGCGGGTACCTACGAGCAGTACTTC; CDR3: CASSYDRAGTYEQYF
V: TRBV7-8; J: TRBJ2-5; D: -; size: few; DNA: TGTGCCAGCAGCCAGATGACAGCCCAAGAGACCCAGTACTTC; CDR3: CASSQMTAQETQYF
V: TRBV25-1; J: TRBJ1-4; D: -; size: -; DNA: TGTGCCAGCAGTGAACGGGGGAGCGGGGAAAAACTGTTTTTT; CDR3: CASSERGSGEKLFF
V: TRBV6-2/TRBV6-3; J: TRBJ2-7; D: -; size: few; DNA: TGTGCCAGCGGAGTCACCTACGAGCAGTACTTC; CDR3: CASGVTYEQYF
V: TRBV27; J: TRBJ2-7; D: TRBD2; size: -; DNA: TGTGCCAGCATTTCCTTGTATCGGACTAGCGGGGGCACCTACGAGCAGTACTTC; CDR3: CASISLYRTSGGTYEQYF
V: TRBV5-1; J: TRBJ2-5; D: -; size: many; DNA: TGCGCCGGAGAAGAGACCCAGTACTTC; CDR3: CAGEETQYF
V: TRBV5-1; J: TRBJ2-1; D: TRBD2; size: once; DNA: TGCGCCAGCAGCTTGTCTAGCGGGGGGGCATCTTTTGAGCAGTTCTTC; CDR3: CASSLSSGGASFEQFF
V: TRBV7-9; J: TRBJ2-5; D: TRBD1; size: -; DNA: TGTGCCAGCAGGGCGGCCCGGGACAGGGGCGACTTC; CDR3: CASRAARDRGDF
V: TRBV27; J: TRBJ2-5; D: TRBD2; size: -; DNA: TGTGCCAGCAGTCCTACCCGACTAGCGGGAGAGACCCAGTACTTC; CDR3: CASSPTRLAGETQYF
V: TRBV24-1; J: TRBJ2-7; D: -; size: -; DNA: TGTGCCACCAGTTCAGGACCGCTCTCCTACGAGCAGTACTTC; CDR3: CATSSGPLSYEQYF
V: TRBV6-5; J: TRBJ2-7; D: -; size: few; DNA: TGTGCCAGCAGCCGGACCGGGGACGAGCAGTACTTC; CDR3: CASSRTGDEQYF
V: TRBV7-9; J: TRBJ1-2; D: -; size: -; DNA: TGTGCCAGCAGCTCGGGACCTATCTATGGCTACACCTTC; CDR3: CASSSGPIYGYTF
V: TRBV28; J: TRBJ1-3; D: -; size: -; DNA: TGTGCCAGCATACGACAGGTCACCTCTGGAAACACCATATATTTT; CDR3: CASIRQVTSGNTIYF
V: TRBV6-5; J: TRBJ2-7; D: -; size: few; DNA: TGTGCCAGCAGTTACTCGTACACAGAAAAATCCGAGCAGTACTTC; CDR3: CASSYSYTEKSEQYF
V: TRBV2; J: TRBJ2-5; D: -; size: many; DNA: TGTGCCAGCACCATACAAGAGACCCAGTACTTC; CDR3: CASTIQETQYF
V: TRBV29-1; J: TRBJ2-6; D: -; size: -; DNA: TGCAGCGTTGTGTCCGGGATGGGGGCCAACGTCCTGACTTTC; CDR3: CSVVSGMGANVLTF
V: TRBV6-2/TRBV6-3; J: TRBJ2-1; D: -; size: few; DNA: TGTGCCAGCAGACCTCTTCGTGGGACGGAGTACAATGAGCAGTTCTTC; CDR3: CASRPLRGTEYNEQFF
V: TRBV6-2/TRBV6-3; J: TRBJ1-2; D: -; size: -; DNA: TGTGCCAGCAGTAGCTCGGGTCAGTCGAACTATGGCTACACCTTC; CDR3: CASSSSGQSNYGYTF
V: TRBV7-7; J: TRBJ2-7; D: TRBD1; size: few; DNA: TGTGCTAGCAGCTTAGGGACAGGGTCGGTCTACGAGCAGTACTTC; CDR3: CASSLGTGSVYEQYF
V: TRBV7-9; J: TRBJ2-5; D: -; size: few; DNA: TGTGCCAGCAGCTCAGGAGGGTTCCCCCAAGAGACCCAGTACTTC; CDR3: CASSSGGFPQETQYF
V: TRBV7-9; J: TRBJ2-2; D: -; size: -; DNA: TGTGCCAGCAGCCGGGGCGAGTTCGGGGACACCGGGGAGCTGTTTTTT; CDR3: CASSRGEFGDTGELFF
V: TRBV7-8; J: TRBJ2-7; D: -; size: -; DNA: TGTGCCAGCAGCCTTTCAGTGAAGAGCTCCTACGAGCAGTACTTC; CDR3: CASSLSVKSSYEQYF
V: TRBV7-6; J: TRBJ2-1; D: TRBD2; size: once; DNA: TGTGCCAGCAGCCTCGGTGGACTAGCGGGTAACAATGAGCAGTTCTTC; CDR3: CASSLGGLAGNNEQFF
V: TRBV4-1; J: TRBJ1-2; D: -; size: few; DNA: TGCGCCAGCAGCCAAGATCTTGCAGGGATTGGCTACACCTTC; CDR3: CASSQDLAGIGYTF
V: TRBV6-2/TRBV6-3; J: TRBJ1-1; D: TRBD1; size: many; DNA: TGTGCCAGCAGTTCTAGGACAGGACAAGCTTTCTTT; CDR3: CASSSRTGQAFF
V: TRBV6-2/TRBV6-3; J: TRBJ2-1; D: -; size: few; DNA: TGTGCCAGCAGTTCCTCCAAACTAGGAATCTCCTACAATGAGCAGTTCTTC; CDR3: CASSSSKLGISYNEQFF
V: TRBV28; J: TRBJ1-1; D: -; size: -; DNA: TGTGCCAGCAGTTTATATTGGACAGAGAACACTGAAGCTTTCTTT; CDR3: CASSLYWTENTEAFF
V: TRBV20-1; J: TRBJ2-5; D: -; size: -; DNA: TGCAGTGCTAGAGAAGACAGATTCCAAGAGACCCAGTACTTC; CDR3: CSAREDRFQETQYF
V: TRBV12-5; J: TRBJ2-1; D: -; size: few; DNA: TGTGCTAGTGGTTTGGGAGTAGCGGATGAGCAGTTCTTC; CDR3: CASGLGVADEQFF
V: TRBV10-3; J: TRBJ2-7; D: -; size: -; DNA: TGTGCCATCAGTGATGCCCGACAGAGCTCCTACGAGCAGTACTTC; CDR3: CAISDARQSSYEQYF